These T cell receptor beta chains were read from a single sample in a study of molecular identifiers for immune sequencing clone quantification. MiXCR, applied by TCRdb to the PCR reads, yields one record per CDR3 protein. The table has about 640,000 distinct CDR3 sequences, just under 20% seen once; the top ten hold 0.7% to 1%. The sample taken for sequencing was naive CD8+ T cells from blood, with Jurkat cell RNA spiked in. These TCRs come from a human donor in good health. Some libraries in this study had Jurkat cell RNA spiked in. CDR3s include the opening cysteine and the closing phenylalanine or tryptophan. Fields, in order: D gene, clone size, V gene, J gene, CDR3 DNA, CDR3 protein. The D gene is left open where the match is weak. Size is stated for part of the rows, as once, few or many counts, or as a class when the clone is expanded.

>-|many|TRBV7-9|TRBJ1-5
TGTGCCAGCAGCTTAGGGCGTCAGCCCCAGCATTTT
CASSLGRQPQHF
>-|many|TRBV5-5|TRBJ1-1
TGTGCCAGCAGCTTCCCGAGAGCCTCGAACACTGAAGCTTTCTTT
CASSFPRASNTEAFF
>-|-|TRBV4-1|TRBJ2-7
TGCGCCAGCAGCCAAGAAGACAGAGATCCTTACGAGCAGTACTTC
CASSQEDRDPYEQYF
>-|few|TRBV24-1|TRBJ2-5
TGTGCCACCAGTGATTTGGCAGGGAAAGAGACCCAGTACTTC
CATSDLAGKETQYF
>TRBD2|many|TRBV10-3|TRBJ2-3
TGTGCCATCAGCTCAGGACTAGCGGGGCACACAGATACGCAGTATTTT
CAISSGLAGHTDTQYF
>-|many|TRBV5-5|TRBJ1-5
TGTGCCAGCAGCTTGTCTATTGGAGGGGGTTATATTCAGCCCCAGCATTTT
CASSLSIGGGYIQPQHF
>-|many|TRBV10-2|TRBJ2-7
TGCGCCAGCAGTGAGTCGTTCCCCGAAGGAAGGGAGCAGTACTTC
CASSESFPEGREQYF
>TRBD2|-|TRBV27|TRBJ2-1
TGTGCCAGCAAGGTAGGAGCGGGGGAGTTGTATGAGCAGTTCTTC
CASKVGAGELYEQFF
>-|many|TRBV4-3|TRBJ2-6
TGCGCCAGCAGCCAATTCCGGATGGCTGGGGCCAACGTCCTGACTTTC
CASSQFRMAGANVLTF
>-|many|TRBV28|TRBJ2-3
TGTGCCAGCAGTTTCCCCTCGGGGCACACAGATACGCAGTATTTT
CASSFPSGHTDTQYF
>-|many|TRBV25-1|TRBJ2-1
TGTGCCAGCAGTGCGGGGAGCAATGAGCAGTTCTTC
CASSAGSNEQFF
>-|-|TRBV20-1|TRBJ1-1
TGCAGTGCTGAGGGGGAGCAGGCTGAAGCTTTCTTT
CSAEGEQAEAFF
>TRBD1|many|TRBV7-9|TRBJ1-4
TGTGCCAGCAGCTCGACAGGGAACCATAATGAAAAACTGTTTTTT
CASSSTGNHNEKLFF
>-|-|TRBV7-9|TRBJ2-3
TGTGCCAGCAGCCCCTCGGACAGCGGAGCGATTGGGAGCACAGATACGCAGTATTTT
CASSPSDSGAIGSTDTQYF